This entry lists 29 T cell receptor beta chains sequenced from one sample in a study of blood T cell repertoires in COVID-19. Some clones are missing from TCRdb's copy, which holds only in-frame ones; the method was immunoSEQ multiplex PCR. Of some 270,000 clones in the sample, approximately 90% were seen once. Material for sequencing was peripheral blood. The receptor set was obtained from a man in his thirties or forties with acute or convalescent COVID-19.

This chain connects TRBV27 to TRBJ1-2; D remains unclear. Germline V CDR1 and CDR2: MNHEY, SMNVEV (reference sequence). CDR3 length: 15 amino acids. Trimming stripped 8 bases from V and 4 bases from J, with 20 bases between. The CDR3 nucleotides are TGTGCCAGCCGGCCCATGGGAGAGGAACGCTATGGCTACACCTTC. Encoded protein: CASRPMGEERYGYTF.

The sample holds one count of this clone. At the DNA level, this CDR3 is encoded by other sequences in the same sample as well. The chain uses TRBV30 and TRBJ1-3; D unresolved. The CDR3 runs 14 residues. Trimming left V 0 bases short and J 4 bases short, with 10 bases between. Germline assignment: CDR1 GTSNPN and CDR2 SVGIG (reference sequence). The CDR3 DNA is TGTGCCTGGAGTGTCGGTAATTCCGGAAACACCATATATTTT. This gives the protein CAWSVGNSGNTIYF.

This chain connects TRBV5-1 to TRBJ2-2, with D possibly being TRBD2 (6 bases). Trimming stripped 4 bases from V and 2 bases from J, with 12 bases between. The CDR3 is 15 amino acids. Germline-derived CDR1 and CDR2 are SGHRS and YFSETQ. CDR3 bases: TGCGCCAGCAGCCTGGGACTCGTCAACACCGGGGAGCTGTTTTTT. Protein product: CASSLGLVNTGELFF. The variable domain in full, with the rest retrieved from reference TRBV5-1 and TRBJ2-2, is KAGVTQTPRYLIKTRGQQVTLSCSPISGHRSVSWYQQTPGQGLQFLFEYFSETQRNKGNFPGRFSGRQFSNSRSEMNVSTLELGDSALYLCASSLGLVNTGELFFGEGSRLTVL.

The J gene is TRBJ2-3, the V gene TRBV7-3, with 10 bases aligning to TRBD2. The V gene's germline CDR1 is SGHTA and CDR2 FQGTGA. The V gene end was trimmed by 1 base and the J gene end by 2 bases; junction bases not matched to a gene: 6. CDR3 length: 17 residues. DNA of the CDR3: TGTGCCAGCAGCTTAAGTTCTAGCGGGGGTTTCACAGATACGCAGTATTTT. Translated, it gives CASSLSSSGGFTDTQYF.

This CDR3 reads CASSPKTGGSEKLFF. The CDR3 DNA sequence: TGTGCCAGCAGCCCGAAGACAGGGGGAAGTGAAAAACTGTTTTTT. The chain has TRBV9 and TRBJ1-4; 9 positions match TRBD1. The CDR3 extends over 15 amino acids. CDR1 and CDR2 from the germline V gene are SGDLS and YYNGEE. Trimming at V came to 4 bases and at J to 7 bases, leaving 8 bases not matched to a gene. The full variable domain, completed using reference TRBV9 and TRBJ1-4, is DSGVTQTPKHLITATGQRVTLRCSPRSGDLSVYWYQQSLDQGLQFLIQYYNGEERAKGNILERFSAQQFPDLHSELNLSSLELGDSALYFCASSPKTGGSEKLFFGSGTQLSVL.

This chain uses TRBV5-1 with TRBJ1-4; D unclear. V was trimmed by 1 base and J by 1 base, leaving 8 bases between them. This CDR3 comprises 15 residues. Per germline, CDR1 SGHRS and CDR2 YFSETQ. CDR3 coding DNA: TGCGCCAGCAGCTTGCGTCCAGAAACTAATGAAAAACTGTTTTTT. Its translation: CASSLRPETNEKLFF.

The rearrangement links TRBV27 to TRBJ1-1; 9 nucleotides align to TRBD1. J lost 3 bases, V lost 8 bases, and 7 bases had no gene match. Germline CDR1 and CDR2: MNHEY and SMNVEV (reference sequence). CDR3 length equals 14 residues. CDR3: CASHRDRVDTEAFF. As DNA, the CDR3 is TGTGCCAGCCACCGGGACAGGGTAGACACTGAAGCTTTCTTT.

The J gene is TRBJ2-3, the V gene TRBV5-1; TRBD2 matches 15 bases. The CDR3 spans 16 residues. Germline trimming cut 5 bases from V and 5 bases from J; bases unmatched to any gene: 6. The germline V gene has CDR1 SGHRS and CDR2 YFSETQ. CDR3 sequence: CASRPGTSGRKDTQYF. CDR3 coding DNA: TGCGCCAGCAGACCCGGGACTAGCGGGAGGAAAGATACGCAGTATTTT.

In its sample, this clone was seen many times. The J gene is TRBJ1-5, the V gene TRBV3-1 (or the pseudogene TRBV3-2), with D possibly TRBD1 on 6 matching bases. Per germline, CDR1 LGHDT and CDR2 YNNKEL (reference sequence). The CDR3 runs to 15 residues. The ends were cut back, 0 bases at V and 6 bases at J, with 12 bases in the middle. The chain's CDR3 is CASSQDFQGSQPQHF. CDR3 in DNA: TGTGCCAGCAGCCAAGATTTTCAGGGGAGTCAGCCCCAGCATTTT.

This clone was observed a handful of times. This chain joins TRBV28 and TRBJ1-1; D not certain. The CDR3 has 11 amino acids. V shed 3 bases and J shed 7 bases, with 6 bases lying between them. Germline assignment: CDR1 MDHEN and CDR2 SYDVKM. The chain's CDR3 is CASSFLSEAFF. CDR3 bases: TGTGCCAGCAGTTTTCTTAGTGAAGCTTTCTTT.

The V and J genes are TRBV6-5 and TRBJ1-1, with a tentative D call TRBD1 (6 bases). This CDR3 has 14 amino acids. Per the germline V gene, CDR1 is MNHEY and CDR2 is SVGAGI. V was trimmed by 2 bases and J by 4 bases, leaving 11 bases between them. The CDR3 reads CASSYQGWGTEAFF. The CDR3 DNA is TGTGCCAGCAGTTACCAGGGGTGGGGCACTGAAGCTTTCTTT.

This chain connects TRBV9 to TRBJ2-7; maybe TRBD1 (6 bases). This CDR3 comprises 16 residues. Germline V gives CDR1 SGDLS, CDR2 YYNGEE. The V end lost 2 bases, the J end lost 0 bases, and 15 bases lay between the germline ends. This chain's CDR3 is CASSVPRDTPSYEQYF. The CDR3 DNA sequence: TGTGCCAGCAGCGTCCCCCGGGACACCCCCTCCTACGAGCAGTACTTC.

This rearrangement joins TRBV29-1 to TRBJ2-1, with no clear D. This CDR3 comprises 11 residues. CDR1 and CDR2 from the germline V gene are SQVTM and ANQGSEA. The CDR3 spells CTSRFGNEQFF. CDR3 nucleotides: TGCACCTCTCGGTTTGGCAATGAGCAGTTCTTC.

This clone was picked up one time. The chain links TRBV27 to TRBJ2-7, with D possibly matching TRBD2 (5 bases). CDR1 and CDR2 (germline): MNHEY, SMNVEV (reference sequence). V was pared by 10 bases and J by 2 bases, with 18 bases between. This CDR3 region has 14 residues. The CDR3 nucleotides are TGTGCCACCTCAGCCCTAGCACAACCCTACGAGCAGTACTTC. Translation: CATSALAQPYEQYF.

This chain uses TRBV5-1 with TRBJ2-1, with D possibly TRBD1 on 5 matching bases. Deletions cut 0 bases from V and 4 bases from J, with 8 bases between. The CDR3 has 14 amino acids. Per germline, CDR1 SGHRS and CDR2 YFSETQ. CDR3 amino acids: CASSLARQYNEQFF. The CDR3 nucleotides are TGCGCCAGCAGCTTGGCTCGACAGTACAATGAGCAGTTCTTC.

The rearrangement joins TRBV6-4 to TRBJ2-3; 11 bases are shared with TRBD1. The CDR3 is 15 amino acids. CDR1 is MRHNA and CDR2 is SNTAGT in the germline V gene. After removal of 2 bases from V and 6 bases from J, the junction contained 4 bases not matched to a gene. The CDR3 coding sequence is TGTGCCAGCAGTGACGGACAGGGGGCGTGGGATACGCAGTATTTT. It encodes CASSDGQGAWDTQYF.

The chain couples TRBV2 to TRBJ2-4, with D maybe TRBD1 (5 bases). The V gene lost 3 bases and the J gene lost 0 bases, with 18 bases spanning the gap. The CDR3 is 18 amino acids. The germline gives CDR1 SNHLY, CDR2 FYNNEI. The CDR3 DNA is TGTGCCAGCAGTGATCCTAGACAGCTTACTTTAGCCAAAAACATTCAGTACTTC. It translates to CASSDPRQLTLAKNIQYF.

Here the CDR3 reads CASSSGGGRNIQYF. In DNA, the CDR3 is TGCGCCAGCAGCTCGGGGGGAGGTAGGAACATTCAGTACTTC. J is TRBJ2-4 and V is TRBV5-1; 7 nucleotides match TRBD2. J gave up 7 bases and V 3 bases, and 7 bases lay outside the gene matches. Germline V gene data show CDR1 as SGHRS and CDR2 as YFSETQ. The CDR3 is 14 amino acids.

The J gene is TRBJ1-3, the V gene TRBV23-1; TRBD1 agrees at 7 bases. TRBV23-1 is given ORF status, its function remaining uncertain. V trimming: 4 bases; J trimming: 4 bases; junction bases outside the gene matches: 4. CDR3 size: 14 residues. CDR3 in amino acids: CASSPTGEGNTIYF. The CDR3 coding sequence is TGCGCCAGCAGTCCAACAGGGGAAGGAAACACCATATATTTT.

This clone was seen more than once but under ten times. This chain uses TRBV11-1 with TRBJ1-1; no definite D call. The length of the CDR3 is 14 residues. Germline CDR1 and CDR2: SGHAT and FQDESV (reference sequence). V was cut by 3 bases and J by 0 bases, with 8 bases left in between. CDR3 sequence: CASSFDNMNTEAFF. The CDR3 DNA follows: TGTGCCAGCAGCTTCGACAACATGAACACTGAAGCTTTCTTT. Drawing the rest from reference TRBV11-1 and TRBJ1-1, the complete variable domain is EAEVAQSPRYKITEKSQAVAFWCDPISGHATLYWYRQILGQGPELLVQFQDESVVDDSQLPKDRFSAERLKGVDSTLKIQPAELGDSAMYLCASSFDNMNTEAFFGQGTRLTVV.

The chain joins TRBV5-8 to TRBJ1-3; D is perhaps TRBD1 (5 bases). V was clipped by 2 bases and J by 4 bases, with 13 bases between them. The germline V gene encodes CDR1 SGHTS and CDR2 YDEGEE. This CDR3 has 15 residues. CDR3 residues: CASSFLWGSGNTIYF. The CDR3 DNA sequence: TGTGCCAGCAGCTTTCTATGGGGCTCGGGAAACACCATATATTTT.

For this clone: Distinct nucleotide sequences in the sample also encode this CDR3. The rearrangement links TRBV12-3 or TRBV12-4 to TRBJ1-6; D perhaps matches TRBD1 (5 bases). The CDR3 length is 13 residues. Trimming took off 3 bases at V and 10 bases at J, with 10 bases between the two ends. The CDR3 region is CASSLGGNSPLHF. CDR3 DNA: TGTGCCAGCAGTTTGGGGGGGAACTCACCCCTCCACTTT.

J is TRBJ1-5 and V is TRBV10-3; D uncertain. V lost 10 bases to trimming and J lost 0 bases, with 16 bases between them. Germline CDR1 reads ENHRY; CDR2 reads SYGVKD. This CDR3 is built from 15 residues. CDR3 in DNA: TGTGCCACAAGACTCAGCGGGGATAGCAATCAGCCCCAGCATTTT. It is translated as CATRLSGDSNQPQHF.

V usage is TRBV6-2 or TRBV6-3 and J usage is TRBJ2-3; D might be TRBD2 (6 bases). V lost 8 bases to trimming and J lost 7 bases, with 19 bases between them. This CDR3 spans 14 amino acids. Germline V gene lookup returns CDR1 MNHEY and CDR2 SVGEGT. The CDR3 bases are TGTGCCAGCGGCCGATCGGGGGTTGGGAATACGCAGTATTTT. Amino acid sequence: CASGRSGVGNTQYF.

The chain carries TRBV5-1 and TRBJ2-1; 13 positions agree with TRBD2. J lost 6 bases, V lost 5 bases, and 11 bases had no gene match. This CDR3 comprises 17 residues. From germline, CDR1 is SGHRS and CDR2 YFSETQ. The CDR3 loop is CASSPGPGLAGANEQFF. CDR3 nucleotides: TGCGCCAGCAGTCCAGGACCCGGACTAGCGGGAGCCAATGAGCAGTTCTTC.

This rearrangement joins TRBV6-5 to TRBJ2-7; possible D gene TRBD1, 7 bases. The germline V and J ends were trimmed by 6 bases and 6 bases, with 18 bases remaining between them. Germline V gene sequence: CDR1 MNHEY, CDR2 SVGAGI. The CDR3 runs to 14 residues. The CDR3 nucleotides read TGTGCCAGCAGGGGGGGACAGCGGGTCTCCGAGCAGTACTTC. Its translation: CASRGGQRVSEQYF.

The chain links TRBV4-2 to TRBJ2-1; 7 bases are shared with TRBD2. The germline V gene has CDR1 LGHNA and CDR2 YNFKEQ. Trimming took 5 bases from V and 5 from J; bases not matched to a gene: 12. CDR3 size: 16 residues. Here the CDR3 DNA reads TGTGCCAGCAGCTCCTCCTTGGGCGGGACTAACAATGAGCAGTTCTTC. It is translated as CASSSSLGGTNNEQFF.

The rearrangement uses TRBV2 and TRBJ2-7; D remains ambiguous. CDR3 size: 15 residues. Germline V gene sequence: CDR1 SNHLY, CDR2 FYNNEI. Trimming removed 2 bases from V and 2 bases from J, with 13 bases in between. In nucleotides, the CDR3 is TGTGCCAGCAGTGAAAAATGGAGCTCAACCTACGAGCAGTACTTC. It specifies CASSEKWSSTYEQYF.

V is TRBV6-1 and J is TRBJ2-5; the D gene is possibly TRBD1 (5 bases). V lost 3 bases and J 5 bases, leaving 13 bases between the germline ends. Germline loops: CDR1 MNHNS, CDR2 SASEGT. The CDR3 contains 14 residues. The CDR3 DNA reads TGTGCCAGCAGTGAGGGTGGGGCCGGGGAGACCCAGTACTTC. This encodes CASSEGGAGETQYF.